These 15 T cell receptor beta chains originate from one sample sequenced in a study of T cells in Graves' hyperthyroidism and ophthalmopathy (dated by TCRdb to about 2019). The receptor library was made with multiplex PCR. The run used an Illumina HiSeq 2000. The TCR beta CDR3 regions were amplified from RNA transcripts. For the first round of RT-PCR on the TCR CDR3, the HTBI primer set was used together with the Qiagen OneStep RT-PCR kit. The public reads were quality trimmed at Q25 with fastp and then assembled into clones with MiXCR by TCRdb, keeping productive beta chains. For every CDR3 protein sequence, its rows merge into one entry that carries the most common genes and DNA. For this sample the table gives more than 300,000 distinct CDR3 sequences, of which approximately 17% were detected only once. The top ten hold 35% to 45% of the sample. The sample consisted of blood. Source of these receptors: a man between 18 and 35 years old with Graves' ophthalmopathy.

This clonotype was detected many times. The chain uses TRBV11-2 and TRBJ2-2, with D possibly TRBD1 on 5 matching bases. Germline V gene sequence: CDR1 SGHAT, CDR2 FQNNGV. Trimming took off 3 bases at V and 7 bases at J, with 24 bases between the two ends. The CDR3 covers 18 residues. The CDR3 region is CASSLARQGAGLNGELFF. The CDR3 DNA sequence: TGTGCCAGCAGCTTGGCCAGACAAGGGGCAGGGCTTAACGGGGAGCTGTTTTTT.

This clonotype was seen ten or more times. The chain joins TRBV6-1 to TRBJ1-5; D remains ambiguous. Germline V CDR1 and CDR2: MNHNS, SASEGT. The CDR3 length is 15 residues. V gave up 4 bases and J gave up 2 bases, with 12 bases separating them. In nucleotides, the CDR3 is TGTGCCAGCAGTGGATTCACGGAGCGCAATCAGCCCCAGCATTTT. Amino acid sequence: CASSGFTERNQPQHF.

This clonotype was found a few times. The V and J genes are TRBV20-1 and TRBJ2-7, with unresolved D. Trimming took off 5 bases at V and 6 bases at J, with 20 bases between the two ends. Germline assignment: CDR1 DFQATT and CDR2 SNEGSKA (reference sequence). This CDR3 spans 14 amino acids. CDR3 loop: CSARTRAVPCEQYF. CDR3 sequence (DNA): TGCAGTGCTCGAACAAGGGCAGTCCCTTGCGAGCAGTACTTC.

The CDR3 sequence is CASSPLAVSYNEQFF. The CDR3 bases are TGTGCCAGCAGCCCTCTAGCGGTATCCTACAATGAGCAGTTCTTC. The chain uses TRBV3-1 and TRBJ2-1, with 7 bases aligning to TRBD2. CDR3 length equals 15 residues. The V and J ends lost 4 bases and 1 base, in that order; junction bases with no gene match: 4. Germline V gene lookup returns CDR1 LGHDT and CDR2 YNNKEL (reference sequence).

This clonotype was counted ten times or more. The chain recombines TRBV5-1 with TRBJ1-3; unclear D gene. Germline V lookup: CDR1 SGHRS, CDR2 YFSETQ. V lost 2 bases and J lost 0, with 6 bases in between. The CDR3 contains 14 residues. The CDR3 loop reads CASSLGASGNTIYF. Here the CDR3 DNA reads TGCGCCAGCAGCTTAGGAGCCTCTGGAAACACCATATATTTT.

Ten or more counts support this clonotype. The V call is TRBV3-1, the J call TRBJ2-3; D perhaps matches TRBD2 (6 bases). Trimming pared 4 bases from V and 2 bases from J, leaving 16 bases between. The length of the CDR3 is 16 residues. The germline V gene encodes CDR1 LGHDT and CDR2 YNNKEL (reference sequence). For the CDR3, the DNA is TGTGCCAGCAGCCCTGGACTAATCGGGGTCACAGATACGCAGTATTTT. Its translation is CASSPGLIGVTDTQYF.

This clonotype was seen many times. This sequence joins TRBV20-1 and TRBJ1-4; D is undetermined. Germline V gene data show CDR1 as DFQATT and CDR2 as SNEGSKA (reference sequence). The CDR3 runs to 11 residues. V was clipped by 6 bases and J by 8 bases, with 10 bases between them. The CDR3 coding sequence is TGCAGTGCCCCGTCACGCGAAAAACTGTTTTTT. This gives the protein CSAPSREKLFF.

In its sample, this clonotype was seen many times. The gene calls are TRBV29-1 and TRBJ2-7; 8 bases agree with TRBD1. V dropped 2 bases and J dropped 7; count of bases not matched to a gene: 4. Per germline, CDR1 SQVTM and CDR2 ANQGSEA. This CDR3 has 12 amino acids. CDR3 DNA: TGCAGCGTTGAAACTCAGGGGGCTGAGCAGTACTTC. Amino acids: CSVETQGAEQYF.

The DNA for the CDR3 is TGTGCCAGCAGCTTATTGGCAGGGAGTACGGAAGCTTTCTTT. Translating gives CASSLLAGSTEAFF. The chain couples TRBV7-3 to TRBJ1-1, with D possibly being TRBD1 (5 bases). Per germline, CDR1 SGHTA and CDR2 FQGTGA. CDR3 length equals 14 residues. V was trimmed by 2 bases and J by 8 bases, leaving 15 bases between them.

The chain uses TRBV6-1 and TRBJ2-7; maybe TRBD2 (6 bases). With 5 bases removed from V and 3 bases from J, the gap between germline ends came to 20 bases. The germline V gene has CDR1 MNHNS and CDR2 SASEGT. This CDR3 region has 16 residues. The CDR3, as DNA: TGTGCCAGCAGTCGTAAAACCGCCCTAGCGTTCTACGAGCAGTACTTC. The encoded protein is CASSRKTALAFYEQYF.

The rearrangement joins TRBV10-3 to TRBJ2-7, with 7 bases fitting TRBD2. V was clipped by 10 bases and J by 6 bases; unmatched bases: 15. The CDR3 sequence is 14 residues long. Germline V CDR1 and CDR2: ENHRY, SYGVKD. The CDR3 nucleotides read TGTGCCACCGAGACCCATTCGGGAGGACTCGAGCAGTACTTC. Encoded protein: CATETHSGGLEQYF.

The chain has TRBV7-9 and TRBJ2-1; 8 bases agree with TRBD2. This CDR3 comprises 16 residues. V was pared by 5 bases and J by 9 bases, with 15 bases of the junction left unmatched. Germline V CDR1 and CDR2: SEHNR, FQNEAQ (reference sequence). The CDR3 DNA follows: TGTGCCAGCAGCCGAATCGCTGGCGGGGGGCGGGGTGAGCAGTTCTTC. Its translation is CASSRIAGGGRGEQFF.

This sequence joins TRBV2 and TRBJ2-2; possibly TRBD2 for D (6 bases). Per germline, CDR1 SNHLY and CDR2 FYNNEI. Trimming took 6 bases from V and 0 from J, leaving 17 bases between them. This CDR3 region has 17 residues. CDR3: CASSPGGISTNTGELFF. The CDR3 bases are TGTGCCAGCAGCCCTGGGGGGATTAGTACGAACACCGGGGAGCTGTTTTTT.

This clonotype was found a few times. The V call is TRBV6-1, the J call TRBJ2-1; TRBD1 matches at 10 bases. The CDR3 consists of 16 residues. The V segment lost 6 bases and the J segment 6 bases; nucleotides outside the gene matches: 11. Germline V gives CDR1 MNHNS, CDR2 SASEGT. This CDR3 reads CASSLGQGTPPNEQFF. CDR3 in DNA: TGTGCCAGCAGCCTGGGACAGGGGACCCCACCCAATGAGCAGTTCTTC.

Ten or more counts support this clonotype. The rearrangement links TRBV20-1 to TRBJ2-7; either TRBD1 or TRBD2 may fit D (5 bases each). Trimming pared 6 bases from V and 3 bases from J, leaving 15 bases between. CDR3 length: 13 residues. Germline values: CDR1 DFQATT, CDR2 SNEGSKA (reference sequence). The CDR3 DNA follows: TGCAGTGCCACCGGGACCCATGGCTACGAGCAGTACTTC. Translating it yields CSATGTHGYEQYF.